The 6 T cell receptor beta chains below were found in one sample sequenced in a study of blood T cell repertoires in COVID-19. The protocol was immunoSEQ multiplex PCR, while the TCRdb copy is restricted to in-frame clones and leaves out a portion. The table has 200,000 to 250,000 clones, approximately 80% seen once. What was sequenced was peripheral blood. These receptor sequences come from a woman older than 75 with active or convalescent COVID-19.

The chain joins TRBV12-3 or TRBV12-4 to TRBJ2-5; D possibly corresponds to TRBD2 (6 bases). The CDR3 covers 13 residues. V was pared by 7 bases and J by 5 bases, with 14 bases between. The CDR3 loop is CASTSAGWETQYF. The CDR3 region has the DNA TGTGCCAGCACCTCGGCGGGGTGGGAGACCCAGTACTTC.

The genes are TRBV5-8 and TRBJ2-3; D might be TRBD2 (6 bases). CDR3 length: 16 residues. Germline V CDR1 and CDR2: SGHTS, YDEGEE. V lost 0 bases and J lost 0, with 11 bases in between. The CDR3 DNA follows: TGTGCCAGCAGCTTGGTAGCGGCGTCAAGCACAGATACGCAGTATTTT. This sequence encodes CASSLVAASSTDTQYF.

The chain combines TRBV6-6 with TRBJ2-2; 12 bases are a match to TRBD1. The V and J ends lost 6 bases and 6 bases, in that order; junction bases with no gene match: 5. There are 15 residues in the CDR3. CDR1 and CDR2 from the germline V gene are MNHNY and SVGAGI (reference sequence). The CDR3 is CASRPGTGGSGELFF. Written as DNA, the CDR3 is TGTGCCAGCAGACCCGGGACAGGGGGCTCCGGGGAGCTGTTTTTT.

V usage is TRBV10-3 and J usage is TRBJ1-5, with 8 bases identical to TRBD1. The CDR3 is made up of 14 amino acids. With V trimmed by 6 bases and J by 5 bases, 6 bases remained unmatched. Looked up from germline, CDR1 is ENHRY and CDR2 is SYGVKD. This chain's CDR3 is CAISTGTGDQPQHF. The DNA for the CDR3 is TGTGCCATCAGCACCGGGACAGGAGATCAGCCCCAGCATTTT.

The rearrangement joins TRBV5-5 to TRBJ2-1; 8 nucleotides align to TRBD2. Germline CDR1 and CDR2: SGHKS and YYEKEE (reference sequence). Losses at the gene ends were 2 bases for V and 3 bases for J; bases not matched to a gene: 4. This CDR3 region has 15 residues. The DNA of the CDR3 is TGTGCCAGCAGCTTAACTAGCGGAGACTACAATGAGCAGTTCTTC. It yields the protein CASSLTSGDYNEQFF.

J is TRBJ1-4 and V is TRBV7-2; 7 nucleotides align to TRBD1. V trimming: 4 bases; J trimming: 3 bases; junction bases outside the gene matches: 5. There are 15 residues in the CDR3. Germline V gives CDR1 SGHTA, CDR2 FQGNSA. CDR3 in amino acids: CASSYNRGANEKLFF. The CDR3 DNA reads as TGTGCCAGCAGCTACAACAGGGGAGCTAATGAAAAACTGTTTTTT.